The clone carrying this T cell receptor beta chain showed up just once. Sequenced by immunoSEQ multiplex PCR; TCRdb stores in-frame clones only, minus some. The sample contains around 180,000 clones, 85% to 90% of which appear only once. The data were taken from a study of control samples from healthy donors and cancer patients. V dropped 4 bases and J dropped 4 bases, with 5 bases sitting between them. The length of the CDR3 is 11 residues. Per germline, CDR1 SGHDT and CDR2 YYEEEE. The receptor was isolated from a woman between 25 and 40 years old in good health. Sequencing was carried out using blood. The chain has TRBV5-6 and TRBJ2-5, with D possibly TRBD2 on 5 matching bases. CDR3 amino acids: CASSAGETQYF. In DNA form, the CDR3 reads TGTGCCAGCAGCGCGGGAGAGACCCAGTACTTC. Variable domain in full (rest from reference TRBV5-6 and TRBJ2-5): DAGVTQSPTHLIKTRGQQVTLRCSPKSGHDTVSWYQQALGQGPQFIFQYYEEEERQRGNFPDRFSGHQFPNYSSELNVNALLLGDSALYLCASSAGETQYFGPGTRLLVL.